The T cell receptor beta chain described here comes from a study of T cell responses to AZD1222 COVID-19 vaccine. In germline, CDR1 is SGHAT, CDR2 FQNNGV. The CDR3 loop spans 17 amino acids. V shed 4 bases and J 4 bases; nucleotides not matched to a gene: 9. Sequencing was performed with immunoSEQ multiplex PCR; in TCRdb, only in-frame clones are kept and a portion is missing. Here the sample spans about 39,000 clones, roughly 88% being singletons. Combined were second doses at about 4 or about 12 weeks. V usage is TRBV11-2 and J usage is TRBJ1-6; 8 bases fit TRBD1. The input for sequencing was peripheral blood, taken 28 days after the second AZD1222 dose. The source is an adult who received the AZD1222 COVID-19 vaccine. The CDR3 DNA follows: TGTGCCAGCAGCTCCTCGGGCAGGGGGCAATATAATTCACCCCTCCACTTT. Translating gives CASSSSGRGQYNSPLHF.